This TCR beta chain was sequenced for a study of blood T cell repertoires in COVID-19. Looking at the study overall: Sources were T cells, B-cell-depleted T cells, or PBMCs; the material itself was cDNA or gDNA.

V was trimmed by 4 bases and J by 0 bases, leaving 12 bases between them. The length of the CDR3 is 15 residues. Germline assignment: CDR1 LGHDT and CDR2 YNNKEL (reference sequence). Original handling: Estimated nucleated cell counts came from reference gene primer amplification. The protocol was immunoSEQ multiplex PCR, while the TCRdb copy is restricted to in-frame clones and leaves out a portion. That table supplies the V and J calls and clone size; D and trimming were determined from the DNA. This repertoire shows more than 90,000 clones, 80% to 90% found once; its top ten account for roughly 1.4%.

The source of this sequence is a man aged 35 to 55 with acute or convalescent COVID-19. V and J are TRBV3-1 (or the pseudogene TRBV3-2) and TRBJ2-5; D is possibly TRBD2 (6 bases). The sample consisted of peripheral blood. The CDR3 nucleotides read TGTGCCAGCAGCCCCCGTGGGGGGTACCAAGAGACCCAGTACTTC. Translated, it gives CASSPRGGYQETQYF.